This record concerns one T cell receptor beta chain sequence. Random-hexamer reverse transcription was applied to roughly 0.5 to 1 ug RNA. One entry per CDR3 protein results from TCRdb running MiXCR on the immunoSEQ multiplex PCR reads. This sample has about 180,000 distinct CDR3 sequences, with around 94% found just once. This specimen belongs to a study of CD8 T cells in Susac syndrome. The sequenced sample consisted of CD4+ T cells from PBMCs. This clonotype was sampled from a human donor with Susac syndrome.

The CDR3 bases are TGCAGTGCAGACACCGACACTGAAGCTTTCTTT. Encoded protein: CSADTDTEAFF. The J gene is TRBJ1-1, the V gene TRBV20-1; D remains ambiguous. V lost 6 bases to trimming and J lost 3 bases, with 8 bases between them. The CDR3 consists of 11 residues. Germline CDR1 DFQATT, CDR2 SNEGSKA (reference sequence).